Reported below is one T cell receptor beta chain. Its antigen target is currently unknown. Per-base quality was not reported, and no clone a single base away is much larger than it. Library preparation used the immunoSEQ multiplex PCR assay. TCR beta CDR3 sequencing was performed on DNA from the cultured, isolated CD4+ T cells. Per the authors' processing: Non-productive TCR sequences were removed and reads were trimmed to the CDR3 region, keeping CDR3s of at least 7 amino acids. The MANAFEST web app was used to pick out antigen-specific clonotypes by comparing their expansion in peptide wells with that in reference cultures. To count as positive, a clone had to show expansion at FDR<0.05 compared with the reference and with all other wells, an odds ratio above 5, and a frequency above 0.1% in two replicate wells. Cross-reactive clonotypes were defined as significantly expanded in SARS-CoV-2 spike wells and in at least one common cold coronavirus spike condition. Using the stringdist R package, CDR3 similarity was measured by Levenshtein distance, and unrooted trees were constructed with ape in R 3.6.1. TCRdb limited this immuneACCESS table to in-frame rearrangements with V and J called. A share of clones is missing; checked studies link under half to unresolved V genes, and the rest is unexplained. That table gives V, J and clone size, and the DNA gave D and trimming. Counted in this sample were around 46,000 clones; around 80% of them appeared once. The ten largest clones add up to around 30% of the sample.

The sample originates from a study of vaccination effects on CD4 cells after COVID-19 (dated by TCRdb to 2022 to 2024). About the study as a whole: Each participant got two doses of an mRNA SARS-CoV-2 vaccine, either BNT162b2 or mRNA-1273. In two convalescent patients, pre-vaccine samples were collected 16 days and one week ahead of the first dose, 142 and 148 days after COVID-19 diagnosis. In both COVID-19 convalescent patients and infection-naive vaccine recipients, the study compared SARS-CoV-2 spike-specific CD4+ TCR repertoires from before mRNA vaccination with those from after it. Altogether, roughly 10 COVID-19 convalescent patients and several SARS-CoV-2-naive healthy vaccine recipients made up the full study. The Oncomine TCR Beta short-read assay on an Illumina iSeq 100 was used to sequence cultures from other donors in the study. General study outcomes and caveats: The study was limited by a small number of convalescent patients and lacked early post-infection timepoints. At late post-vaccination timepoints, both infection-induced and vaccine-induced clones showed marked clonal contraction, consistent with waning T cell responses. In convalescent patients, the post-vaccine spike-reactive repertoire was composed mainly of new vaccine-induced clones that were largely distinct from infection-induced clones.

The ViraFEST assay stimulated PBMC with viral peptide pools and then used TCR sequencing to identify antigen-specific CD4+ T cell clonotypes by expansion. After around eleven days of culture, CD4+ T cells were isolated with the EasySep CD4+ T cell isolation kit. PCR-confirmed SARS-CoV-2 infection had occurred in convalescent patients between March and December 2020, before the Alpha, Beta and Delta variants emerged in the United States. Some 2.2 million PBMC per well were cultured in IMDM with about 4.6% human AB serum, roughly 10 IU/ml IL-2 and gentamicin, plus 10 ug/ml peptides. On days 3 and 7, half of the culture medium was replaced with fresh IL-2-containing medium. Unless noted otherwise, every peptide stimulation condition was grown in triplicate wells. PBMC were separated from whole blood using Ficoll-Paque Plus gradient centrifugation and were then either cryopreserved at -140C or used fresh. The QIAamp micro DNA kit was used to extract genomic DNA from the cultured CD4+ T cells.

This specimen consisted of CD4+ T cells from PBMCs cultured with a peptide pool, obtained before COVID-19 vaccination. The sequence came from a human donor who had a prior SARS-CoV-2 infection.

CDR3 sequence: CAIGGADTQYF. The DNA is as follows: TGTGCCATTGGGGGGGCAGATACGCAGTATTTT. Recombination connected TRBV10-3 to TRBJ2-3; 7 bases in the middle match TRBD2. CDR1 and CDR2 were assigned from the germline V gene as ENHRY and SYGVKD. The germline V end is reduced by 9 bases and the J end by 4 bases; junction bases left unmatched: 1. The CDR3 contains 11 residues, cysteine and phenylalanine counted. This entry keeps only the CDR3 DNA: 33 bases, framed from base 1.